Presented here are 3 T cell receptor beta chains from one specimen sequenced in a study of CXCR3-negative and CXCR3-positive naive CD8 T cells. Carrying UMI labels, the TRB cDNA libraries were prepared through 5' RACE. Reprocessing the 5' RACE reads, TCRdb reports a single entry for every CDR3 protein and omits DNA. The sample data list about 51,000 distinct CDR3 sequences. General study results and limits: Naive CXCR3-positive cells had TRB CDR3s more hydrophobic than those of CXCR3-negative naive cells.

These receptors have no identified antigens. The sequencing sample was made of naive CXCR3+ CD8+ T cells from blood. Subset in this sample: CD45RO-CCR7+CD27+CD95- naive CD8+ T cells expressing CXCR3 (TNR3+). These receptors all stem from a human donor in good health. Some clones in this sample may be carry-over from other donors' samples.

The rearrangement joins TRBV6-2 or TRBV6-3 to TRBJ2-3; lacking DNA, the TRBD1 call made by TCRdb goes unchecked. Germline V CDR1 and CDR2: MNHEY, SVGEGT. The CDR3 spans 15 residues. CDR3 sequence reads: CASRPVSGGSDTQYF.

V gene TRBV6-5 combines with J gene TRBJ1-1. The CDR3 is 15 amino acids. Germline CDR1 reads MNHEY; CDR2 reads SVGAGI. The CDR3 region is CASSNRDLLGTEAFF.

The gene calls are TRBV7-6 and TRBJ2-5; TCRdb names TRBD2, which stays unverified in the absence of DNA. CDR1 is SGHVS, CDR2 FNYEAQ, per germline. The CDR3 length is 12 residues. The CDR3 sequence is CASSPEGNLQYF.